This T cell receptor (beta chain) appears in the sequencing data of a study of cytomegalovirus exposure and HLA in healthy donors. Findings of the study overall: Most TCR sequences were rare, but some public TCRs occurred in many donors. Overall, approximately 150 TCR beta chains were annotated as cytomegalovirus-associated.

Germline-derived CDR1 and CDR2 are SGHTA and FQGNSA. This CDR3 has 16 amino acids. V shed 5 bases, J shed 9 bases, and the junction held 9 bases outside the gene matches. TCRdb's copy holds only in-frame clones and misses some; the assay was immunoSEQ multiplex PCR. The repertoire holds over 150,000 clones, with around 88% as singletons. With regard to this clone: Its antigen is not identified.

The chain uses TRBV7-2 and TRBJ2-1; 14 bases map to TRBD2. The sequence came from a woman in her late teens or twenties in good health and CMV-seronegative. The sequenced sample consisted of PBMCs. CDR3 DNA: TGTGCCAGCAGCCCACCGACTAGCGGGAGGGTAAGTGAGCAGTTCTTC. Translation: CASSPPTSGRVSEQFF.